The sequence of this T cell receptor (beta chain) was determined in a study of blood T cell repertoires in COVID-19. V lost 7 bases, J lost 4 bases, and 7 bases lay in between. The CDR3 is made up of 11 amino acids. Per the original data handling: Amplified reference gene primers provided the basis for estimating nucleated cell counts. Method: immunoSEQ multiplex PCR; TCRdb's copy keeps in-frame clones and lacks some. V and J calls and clone size are given by that table; D and trimming were obtained from the DNA. The sample carries around 270,000 clones, 84% recorded once. The chain is built from TRBV12-3 or TRBV12-4 and TRBJ1-1; possibly TRBD1 for D (5 bases). The sequenced sample was peripheral blood. The TCR originated in a woman aged 40 to 55 who had recovered from COVID-19. CDR3 in DNA: TGTGCCAGCATCCAGGGCACTGAAGCTTTCTTT. Translation gives CASIQGTEAFF.